The present T cell receptor (beta chain) was sequenced within a study of T cell clones after liver transplantation (dated by TCRdb to about 2019). The study in broad terms: The samples were obtained from ITN030ST, a randomized trial that attempted immunosuppression withdrawal within 2 years after liver transplantation. After a pre-transplant mixed lymphocyte reaction, TCRbeta sequencing was used to pinpoint donor-reactive T cell clones, which were subsequently tracked in post-transplant blood. Third party-reactive TCRbeta sequences from pre-transplant MLRs were also identified as an antigen-independent comparator for donor-reactive sequences. Three of the eight recipients were HCV-positive; the others were transplanted for non-autoimmune, non-viral indications. Subjects received no induction therapy and standard immunosuppression until randomization at 12-24 months post-transplant. Tolerance meant complete immunosuppression withdrawal for at least one year without liver enzymes rising beyond twice the upper limit of normal. Blood samples were taken pre-transplant, pre-randomization before withdrawal, and post-randomization after full withdrawal or failed withdrawal. Of the 8 liver transplant recipients making up the studied cohort, 3 were classified as tolerant and 5 as non-tolerant.

In the paper's terms, the time point label means: pre-transplant. Thawed unstimulated PBMCs were stained for CD3, CD4 and CD8 and FACS-sorted into CD3+CD4+ and CD3+CD8+ populations. All 8 studied subjects were randomized to immunosuppression withdrawal. The Qiagen DNeasy Blood and Tissue Kit was used to isolate genomic DNA. From the cysteine through the phenylalanine, the CDR3 covers 14 amino acids. Kept here is only the CDR3 DNA, which spans 42 bases and is read in frame from base 1. The germline V gene gives CDR1 as MDHEN and CDR2 as SYDVKM. V is cut back by 6 bases and J by 7 bases, with 8 bases in the junction unmatched. High-throughput TCRbeta CDR3 sequencing of frozen genomic DNA was performed by immunoSEQ, including PCR amplification, mapping, bias correction and internal controls. For the original study's pipeline: Only productive rearrangements were retained, with each unique TCRbeta sequence defined by its CDR3 nucleotide sequence together with its V and J gene. For classification of a sequence as donor-reactive, at least 5-fold expansion in CFSE-low cells relative to unstimulated pre-transplant cells and a frequency of at least 0.01% were required. To ensure at least 90% detection power, minimum frequency thresholds were set for each subject based on that subject's lowest-template unstimulated sample. Jensen-Shannon divergence between the top 1000 TCRbeta sequences after and before transplant was used to measure repertoire turnover. Two-sided Fisher's exact tests were used to test for changes in the detection of donor-reactive sequences. What TCRdb holds here is the immuneACCESS table cut down to in-frame rearrangements. Part of the clones is not present; checked against another copy, under half of the missing clones reflect an unresolved V gene, and the others are unexplained. The DNA gave D and trimming, while V, J and clone size come from that table. Across this sample there are around 60,000 clones, with roughly two thirds seen only once. Together, the top ten hold about 15% of the sample.

Broader findings and caveats from the paper: When repertoire turnover was taken into account, detection of donor-reactive sequences was significantly reduced in 7 of 8 subjects for CD4 and in 8 of 8 subjects for CD8. A greater decline was seen for donor-reactive sequences than for third party-reactive sequences, suggesting partial antigen-specific deletion unrelated to withdrawal success. Low numbers of available donor cells limited the measurable donor-reactive repertoire in a couple of subjects. The conclusions were considered preliminary, being limited by small, heterogeneous patient numbers and non-standardized post-transplant time points. A significant post-transplant decrease in circulating donor-reactive CD4 TCRbeta sequences was observed in most of the 8 subjects, irrespective of tolerance or HCV status. Since no allograft tissue specimens were available, donor-reactive T cells may have migrated into the graft instead of being deleted.

This clone appeared a few times. What this receptor recognizes is not known. The sample holds no much larger clone one base away, and base qualities are not on file. This TCR was recovered from a human donor who received a liver transplant. Sequenced here: CD4+ T cells from blood, sampled before liver transplant. The V and J segments used are TRBV28 and TRBJ2-7, with 11 bases aligning to TRBD2. The sequence in DNA is TGTGCCAGCAGCCTGACTAGCGGGGAGCGGGAGCAGTACTTC. It encodes CASSLTSGEREQYF.